This is a list of T cell receptor beta chains from one sample in a study of cytomegalovirus exposure and HLA in healthy donors. Sequencing was performed with immunoSEQ multiplex PCR; in TCRdb, only in-frame clones are kept and a portion is missing. The sample records around 100,000 clones, 70% to 80% being singletons. The sequenced material came from PBMCs. All receptors come from a female donor in good health and CMV-seropositive. Both conserved end residues are part of each CDR3. A D gene is named only where the DNA matches it firmly. Clone sizes are given selectively: once, few, many, or a class where the clone is expanded.

v_call	j_call	d_call	clone_size	cdr3_nt	cdr3_aa
TRBV4-2	TRBJ2-3	-	-	TGTGCCAGCAGCCAAGATTCCCTCACAGATACGCAGTATTTT	CASSQDSLTDTQYF
TRBV7-9	TRBJ2-7	-	-	TGTGCCAGCAGCTCTACCTACGAGCAGTACTTC	CASSSTYEQYF
TRBV29-1	TRBJ2-7	-	-	TGCAGCGTCGGAACGGGGTACGGAGAGCAGTACTTC	CSVGTGYGEQYF
TRBV11-1	TRBJ2-2	TRBD1	-	TGTGCCAGCAACCGACAGGGGGATAGCGGGGAGCTGTTTTTT	CASNRQGDSGELFF
TRBV7-2	TRBJ2-1	TRBD1	-	TGTGCCAGCAGCCCGACAGGGGGGAGTCCCCGGGGGGAGCAGTTCTTC	CASSPTGGSPRGEQFF
TRBV5-6	TRBJ2-1	-	-	TGTGCCAGCAGCTTGTATGGCCCCTCCTACAATGAGCAGTTCTTC	CASSLYGPSYNEQFF
TRBV5-5	TRBJ1-2	-	once	TGTGCCAGCACCAACAGGATGGGGGCGACGGGGGGCTACACCTTC	CASTNRMGATGGYTF
TRBV7-9	TRBJ2-5	-	-	TGTGCCAGCAGCTTATCCGCTCGATCGGGAGAGACCCAGTACTTC	CASSLSARSGETQYF
TRBV19	TRBJ2-2	-	once	TGTGCCAGTAGTCAAGACAGGACCGGGGAGCTGTTTTTT	CASSQDRTGELFF
TRBV28	TRBJ2-5	TRBD1	few	TGTGCCAGCAGTTTAGGGACAGGGCGAGAGACCCAGTACTTC	CASSLGTGRETQYF
TRBV12-5	TRBJ2-1	TRBD2	-	TGTGCTAGTGCCCCGGGAGGGGACGGTTCCTACAATGAGCAGTTCTTC	CASAPGGDGSYNEQFF
TRBV18	TRBJ1-1	-	-	TGTGCCAGCTCGAATGGGCAGTTTTTAATGACTGAAGCTTTCTTT	CASSNGQFLMTEAFF
TRBV7-7	TRBJ2-5	-	-	TGTGCTAGCAGCTTAAGCGAAGAAGAGACCCAGTACTTC	CASSLSEEETQYF
TRBV10-1	TRBJ1-4	TRBD1	-	TGCGCCAGCAGTGAGAGCAATGACAGGGATCTTATTGGTCTTGAAAAACTGTTTTTT	CASSESNDRDLIGLEKLFF
TRBV2	TRBJ2-3	TRBD2	-	TGTGCCAGCAGTGATAAAGCTAGCGGGAGTTTCAGAGATACGCAGTATTTT	CASSDKASGSFRDTQYF
TRBV27	TRBJ2-7	TRBD2	-	TGTGCCAGCAGTTTAGCCCCCCCCGGGACTAGCGGGATCGACGAGCAGTACTTC	CASSLAPPGTSGIDEQYF
TRBV25-1	TRBJ2-7	-	-	TGTGCCAGCAGTGGGCAGATCTCCTACGAGCAGTACTTC	CASSGQISYEQYF
TRBV10-3	TRBJ2-7	-	few	TGTGCCTCCGGGTCCCTCTCCTACGAGCAGTACTTC	CASGSLSYEQYF
TRBV2	TRBJ1-3	TRBD1	-	TGTGCCAGCAGGGACTCCACAGGGGCATGGGGAAACACCATATATTTT	CASRDSTGAWGNTIYF
TRBV28	TRBJ2-3	TRBD1	-	TGTGCCACCAGGGACAGACTGCTTCCCACAGATACGCAGTATTTT	CATRDRLLPTDTQYF
TRBV28	TRBJ2-1	TRBD2	-	TGTGCCAGCAGTTTACATAGCGGGAGTTCCTACAATGAGCAGTTCTTC	CASSLHSGSSYNEQFF
TRBV5-6	TRBJ1-5	TRBD1	-	TGTGCCAGCAGCTCAGGACAGGGCCATCAGCCCCAGCATTTT	CASSSGQGHQPQHF
TRBV7-9	TRBJ1-2	-	-	TGTGCCAGCAGCCATCCTGAGGGACTACACTATGGCTACACCTTC	CASSHPEGLHYGYTF
TRBV6-6	TRBJ2-5	TRBD1	-	TGTGCCACCCAGTTAGCATTCAGGGGGCGAGAGACCCAGTACTTC	CATQLAFRGRETQYF
TRBV12-5	TRBJ2-3	TRBD2	-	TGTGCTAGTAAGCTAGCGGGGGCTAGCACAGATACGCAGTATTTT	CASKLAGASTDTQYF
TRBV5-4	TRBJ2-3	-	-	TGTGCCAGCAGGCTTGACAGCACTAGCACAGATACGCAGTATTTT	CASRLDSTSTDTQYF
TRBV2	TRBJ2-5	-	-	TGTGCCAGCAGTGAAAGTCGGGTAGGACAAGAGACCCAGTACTTC	CASSESRVGQETQYF
TRBV28	TRBJ2-4	-	-	TGTGCCAGCACGGCCGGGGGAGTAGCCAAAAACATTCAGTACTTC	CASTAGGVAKNIQYF
TRBV18	TRBJ1-5	-	-	TGTGCCAGCTCACCCCAGGATAGCAATCAGCCCCAGCATTTT	CASSPQDSNQPQHF
TRBV5-1	TRBJ2-7	-	-	TGCGCCAGCAGCTGGGGGGACCGCTCCTACGAGCAGTACTTC	CASSWGDRSYEQYF
TRBV5-8	TRBJ1-1	TRBD1	-	TGTGCCAGCAGCTCCCACTGGACAGGGACTGGCGACACTGAAGCTTTCTTT	CASSSHWTGTGDTEAFF
TRBV6-4	TRBJ2-5	TRBD2	-	TGTGCCAGTAGCGGGGGAGAGACCCAGTACTTC	CASSGGETQYF
TRBV4-2	TRBJ1-2	-	few	TGTGCCAGCAGCCAAGAGATTTTAGGACCAGGGGGCTACACCTTC	CASSQEILGPGGYTF
TRBV18	TRBJ1-3	-	-	TGTGCCAGCTCCCCTAGTACAAGCCCAATCTCTGGAAACACCATATATTTT	CASSPSTSPISGNTIYF
TRBV6-5	TRBJ2-5	-	-	TGTGCCAGCAGTTTCGGCTTGACAGGAGCTCAAGAGACCCAGTACTTC	CASSFGLTGAQETQYF
TRBV6-1	TRBJ1-5	-	-	TGTGCCAGCAGTGACCCAGCCGGGGGGGGTCAGCCCCAGCATTTT	CASSDPAGGGQPQHF
TRBV15	TRBJ1-2	-	-	TGTGCCACCAGCAGAGATGGGGCCAGGCCCCCCGGCTACACCTTC	CATSRDGARPPGYTF
TRBV11-2	TRBJ2-3	-	-	TGTGCCAGCAGGCCCGGTAGCGGTAGCACAGATACGCAGTATTTT	CASRPGSGSTDTQYF
TRBV7-2	TRBJ2-2	-	-	TGTGCCAGCAGCTTTGGTTCGGGAGTGGCCGGGGAGCTGTTTTTT	CASSFGSGVAGELFF
TRBV5-6	TRBJ2-7	TRBD2	-	TGTGCCAGCAGCTTGGGGGGGACTAGCGGTTACGAGCAGTACTTC	CASSLGGTSGYEQYF
TRBV7-2	TRBJ1-1	TRBD1	-	TGTGCCAGCAGCCCTACAGGGGTGTACGAAATGAACACTGAAGCTTTCTTT	CASSPTGVYEMNTEAFF